The clone carrying this T cell receptor (beta chain) was found once. Produced via immunoSEQ multiplex PCR; TCRdb's table is partial and in-frame only. The sample records 300,000 to 400,000 clones, 89% being singletons. This specimen comes from a study of blood T cell repertoires in COVID-19. This clonotype was obtained from a woman in her 30s with COVID-19, enrolled during active disease. Sequenced sample: peripheral blood.

CDR3 nucleotide sequence: TGTGCCAGCAGCTCTCCGCGGAGCCCAGATACGCAGTATTTT. Translation: CASSSPRSPDTQYF. The rearrangement uses TRBV11-2 and TRBJ2-3, with D unclear. Trimming took 4 bases from V and 4 from J, leaving 12 bases between them. The CDR3 spans 14 residues. Germline CDR1 reads SGHAT; CDR2 reads FQNNGV.